These 11 T cell receptor beta chains came from one sample sequenced in a study of T cell responses to AZD1222 COVID-19 vaccine. The repertoire was sequenced with immunoSEQ multiplex PCR; TCRdb's copy has only in-frame clones and lacks some. The data hold about 150,000 clones, with around 94% observed a single time. Here the sequenced sample was peripheral blood, taken on day 0 of AZD1222 vaccination. Receptors were obtained from an adult in good health.

V is TRBV5-1 and J is TRBJ1-6; D perhaps matches TRBD1 (5 bases). With 0 bases removed from V and 6 bases from J, the gap between germline ends came to 10 bases. The CDR3 contains 15 residues. CDR1 and CDR2 from the germline V gene are SGHRS and YFSETQ. The CDR3 DNA is TGCGCCAGCAGCTTGGTAGGGGTTGGTAATTCACCCCTCCACTTT. Protein product: CASSLVGVGNSPLHF.

This chain connects TRBV5-6 to TRBJ1-2; 8 bases are a match to TRBD1. The CDR3 has 15 amino acids. V shed 0 bases, J shed 8 bases, and the junction held 9 bases outside the gene matches. Germline CDR1 reads SGHDT; CDR2 reads YYEEEE. The CDR3 loop reads CASSLGDRTSPGYTF. The CDR3 nucleotides read TGTGCCAGCAGCTTGGGGGACAGGACGTCCCCCGGCTACACCTTC.

This rearrangement joins TRBV6-5 to TRBJ2-1; TRBD2 aligns across 7 bases. V trimming: 4 bases; J trimming: 5 bases; junction bases outside the gene matches: 5. This CDR3 region has 14 residues. Germline assignment: CDR1 MNHEY and CDR2 SVGAGI. The CDR3 region is CASSFGGSNNEQFF. DNA for the CDR3: TGTGCCAGCAGTTTCGGCGGGAGTAACAATGAGCAGTTCTTC.

This clone came up once. The rearrangement links TRBV6-2 or TRBV6-3 to TRBJ2-2, with 8 bases identical to TRBD2. Looked up from germline, CDR1 is MNHEY and CDR2 is SVGEGT. The J segment lost 5 bases and the V segment lost 5 bases, leaving 7 bases of the junction unmatched. This CDR3 comprises 15 residues. CDR3 residues: CASSMGLVITGELFF. In DNA, the CDR3 is TGTGCCAGCAGTATGGGACTAGTCATAACCGGGGAGCTGTTTTTT.

The CDR3 DNA is TGTGCCAGCAGGTCCGGGACAGAGGAGTCCGAGACCCAGTACTTC. This codes for CASRSGTEESETQYF. The chain is built from TRBV6-6 and TRBJ2-5; 7 bases align to TRBD1. The CDR3 has 15 amino acids. Per germline, CDR1 MNHNY and CDR2 SVGAGI (reference sequence). The V gene end was trimmed by 6 bases and the J gene end by 5 bases; junction bases not matched to a gene: 12.

The chain employs TRBV20-1 and TRBJ2-1; D is ambiguous. Germline values: CDR1 DFQATT, CDR2 SNEGSKA (reference sequence). The CDR3 spans 10 residues. Trimming left V 5 bases short and J 10 bases short, with 9 bases between. The CDR3 spells CSAFGQEQFF. CDR3 DNA: TGCAGTGCTTTCGGCCAGGAGCAGTTCTTC.

This clone was detected only a few times. This chain links TRBV23-1 with TRBJ2-7, with TRBD1 identical over 7 bases. TRBV23-1 is an open reading frame whose function is uncertain. V trimming: 6 bases; J trimming: 2 bases; junction bases outside the gene matches: 13. The CDR3 has 16 residues. The CDR3 DNA reads as TGCGCCAGCAGCCATCACGACAGGGTCGGAACCTACGAGCAGTACGTC. The encoded protein is CASSHHDRVGTYEQYV.

The rearrangement links TRBV5-8 to TRBJ2-7, with D unclear. The CDR3 sequence is 13 residues long. The V and J ends lost 1 base and 3 bases respectively, with 8 bases between them. Germline CDR1 is SGHTS and CDR2 is YDEGEE. CDR3 region: CASSLRPYYEQYV. In DNA, the CDR3 is TGTGCCAGCAGCTTGCGGCCGTACTACGAGCAGTACGTC.

This chain uses TRBV28 with TRBJ1-1; no definite D call. Germline assignment: CDR1 MDHEN and CDR2 SYDVKM. V dropped 4 bases and J dropped 6 bases, with 12 bases sitting between them. This CDR3 spans 13 amino acids. The CDR3 coding sequence is TGTGCCAGCAGTTCCTCCGGGATCCCTGAAGCTTTCTTT. Encoded protein: CASSSSGIPEAFF.

The rearrangement joins TRBV2 to TRBJ2-7; D is unresolved. V was shortened by 6 bases and J by 12 bases, with 15 bases between the two germline ends. Germline CDR1 reads SNHLY; CDR2 reads FYNNEI. The CDR3 totals 11 residues. CDR3 DNA sequence: TGTGCCAGCAGGCCGGACCATCGGCTGTACGTC. It yields the protein CASRPDHRLYV.

The CDR3 loop is CASTSLGQGNTEAFF. DNA for the CDR3: TGTGCCAGTACTTCACTAGGACAGGGGAACACTGAAGCTTTCTTT. V gene TRBV19 combines with J gene TRBJ1-1, with TRBD1 matching 8 bases. Germline V gives CDR1 LNHDA, CDR2 SQIVND (reference sequence). The junction had 8 bases not matched to a gene; V was cut back by 7 bases and J by 1 base. There are 15 residues in the CDR3.